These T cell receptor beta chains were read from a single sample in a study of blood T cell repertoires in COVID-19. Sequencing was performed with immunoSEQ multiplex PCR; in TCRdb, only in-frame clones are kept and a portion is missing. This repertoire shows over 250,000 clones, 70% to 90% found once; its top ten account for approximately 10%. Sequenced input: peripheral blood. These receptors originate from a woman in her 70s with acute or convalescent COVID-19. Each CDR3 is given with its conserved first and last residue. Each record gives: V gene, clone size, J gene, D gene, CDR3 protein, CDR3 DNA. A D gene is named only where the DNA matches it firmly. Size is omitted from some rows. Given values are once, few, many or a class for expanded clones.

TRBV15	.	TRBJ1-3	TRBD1	CAAATGPISGNTIYF	TGTGCCGCAGCGACAGGGCCGATCTCTGGAAACACCATATATTTT
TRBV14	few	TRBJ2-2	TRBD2	CASSQGLAGIAGELFF	TGTGCCAGCAGCCAAGGACTAGCGGGGATAGCCGGGGAGCTGTTTTTT
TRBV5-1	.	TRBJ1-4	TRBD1	CASSLVGQGLEKLFF	TGCGCCAGCAGCTTGGTGGGACAGGGGTTGGAAAAACTGTTTTTT
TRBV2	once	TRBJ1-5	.	CASSPVGGNQPQHF	TGTGCCAGCAGTCCGGTTGGAGGCAATCAGCCCCAGCATTTT
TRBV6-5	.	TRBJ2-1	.	CASSYSLYNEQFF	TGTGCCAGCAGTTATTCCCTATACAATGAGCAGTTCTTC
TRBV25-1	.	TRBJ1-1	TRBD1	CASSNGQAGTHEAFF	TGTGCCAGCAGTAATGGACAGGCCGGAACCCATGAAGCTTTCTTT
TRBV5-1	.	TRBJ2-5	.	CASSLAGVQETQYF	TGCGCCAGCAGCTTGGCCGGTGTTCAAGAGACCCAGTACTTC
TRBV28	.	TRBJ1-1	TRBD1	CAGSTGLPTEAFF	TGTGCCGGCTCGACAGGGCTACCCACTGAAGCTTTCTTT
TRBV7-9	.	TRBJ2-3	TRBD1	CASSLDRGADTQYF	TGTGCCAGCAGCTTAGACAGGGGCGCAGATACGCAGTATTTT
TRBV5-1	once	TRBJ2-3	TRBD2	CASSPVPGGLTDTQYF	TGCGCCAGCAGCCCGGTACCGGGGGGGCTCACAGATACGCAGTATTTT
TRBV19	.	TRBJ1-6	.	CASSIDYSRGILHF	TGTGCCAGTAGTATAGATTATTCCAGGGGTATCCTCCACTTT
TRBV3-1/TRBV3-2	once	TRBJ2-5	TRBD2	CASSQRAGGRQETQYF	TGTGCCAGCAGCCAGAGGGCGGGGGGCCGCCAAGAGACCCAGTACTTC
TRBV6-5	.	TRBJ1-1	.	CASSYAGGPTEAFF	TGTGCCAGCAGTTACGCCGGAGGGCCGACTGAAGCTTTCTTT
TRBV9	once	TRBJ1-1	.	CASSRVTGFTEAFF	TGTGCCAGCAGCCGGGTTACAGGGTTCACTGAAGCTTTCTTT